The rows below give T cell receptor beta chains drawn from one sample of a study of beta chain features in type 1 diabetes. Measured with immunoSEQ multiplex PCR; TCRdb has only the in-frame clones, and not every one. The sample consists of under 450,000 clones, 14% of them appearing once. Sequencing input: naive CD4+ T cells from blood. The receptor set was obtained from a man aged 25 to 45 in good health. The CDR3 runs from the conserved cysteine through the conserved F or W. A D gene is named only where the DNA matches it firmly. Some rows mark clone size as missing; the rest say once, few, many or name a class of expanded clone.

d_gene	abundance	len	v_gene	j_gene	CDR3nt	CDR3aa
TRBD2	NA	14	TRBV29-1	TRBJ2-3	TGCAGCGTTTTTTCCGGGACTAGCGGAGATACGCAGTATTTT	CSVFSGTSGDTQYF
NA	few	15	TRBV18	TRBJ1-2	TGTGCCAGCTCACCCCGCGCGGGGACTAACTATGGCTACACCTTC	CASSPRAGTNYGYTF
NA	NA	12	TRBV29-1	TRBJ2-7	TGCAGCGTTGGAGAGGGGACGGTCGAGCAGTACTTC	CSVGEGTVEQYF
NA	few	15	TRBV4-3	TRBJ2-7	TGCGCCAGCAGCCAAGACCCCGCAGGAGGTTACGAGCAGTACTTC	CASSQDPAGGYEQYF
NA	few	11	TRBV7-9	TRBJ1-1	TGTGCCAGCAGCTATCGGGGAGAGGCTTTCTTT	CASSYRGEAFF
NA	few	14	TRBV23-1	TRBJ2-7	TGCGCCAGCAGTCAAGCGGGTCGGACCTACGAGCAGTACTTC	CASSQAGRTYEQYF
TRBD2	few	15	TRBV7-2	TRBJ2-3	TGTGCCAGCAGCTCCACCCGGGGGGTGTCAGATACGCAGTATTTT	CASSSTRGVSDTQYF
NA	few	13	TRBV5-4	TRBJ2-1	TGTGCCAGCAGCTTGGCAGGGAACAATGAGCAGTTCTTC	CASSLAGNNEQFF
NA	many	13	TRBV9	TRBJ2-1	TGTGCCAGCAGCGTAAGTGCCAGGGATGAGCAGTTCTTC	CASSVSARDEQFF
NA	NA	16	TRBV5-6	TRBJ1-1	TGTGCCAGCAGCTTGATTGCGATGACGGTGAACACTGAAGCTTTCTTT	CASSLIAMTVNTEAFF
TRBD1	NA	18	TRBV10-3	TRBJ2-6	TGTGCCATCAGGGGGGCGACAGGGAGAAGCTCTGGGGCCAACGTCCTGACTTTC	CAIRGATGRSSGANVLTF
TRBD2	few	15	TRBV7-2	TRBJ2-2	TGTGCCAGCAGCCGAAGCGGGAGGAACACCGGGGAGCTGTTTTTT	CASSRSGRNTGELFF
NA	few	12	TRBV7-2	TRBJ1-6	TGTGCCAGCAGCTTAGTAAACTCACCCCTCCACTTT	CASSLVNSPLHF
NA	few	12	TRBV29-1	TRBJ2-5	TGCAGCGTTGAACAGAACCAAGAGACCCAGTACTTC	CSVEQNQETQYF
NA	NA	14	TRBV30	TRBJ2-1	TGTGCCTGGAGTGTCCGAGGGGCCCTTAGGGAGCAGTTCTTC	CAWSVRGALREQFF
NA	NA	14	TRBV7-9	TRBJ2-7	TGTGCCAGCAGCCTGGAAGTAGGAGGCTACGAGCAGTACTTC	CASSLEVGGYEQYF
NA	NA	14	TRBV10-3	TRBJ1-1	TGTGCCATCAACGCACAGGGAGGGAACACTGAAGCTTTCTTT	CAINAQGGNTEAFF
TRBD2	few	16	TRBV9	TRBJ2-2	TGTGCCAGCAGCGCAGGCCCTAGCGGGGTTACCGGGGAGCTGTTTTTT	CASSAGPSGVTGELFF
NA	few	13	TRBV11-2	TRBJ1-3	TGTGCCAGCAGTCCTGGACAGCGACACACCATATATTTT	CASSPGQRHTIYF
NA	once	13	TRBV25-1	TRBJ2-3	TGTGCCAGCAGTAGGGGGGCCCCAGATACGCAGTATTTT	CASSRGAPDTQYF
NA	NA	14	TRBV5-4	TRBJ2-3	TGTGCCAGCAGCTCCGGGACGATTCAAGATACGCAGTATTTT	CASSSGTIQDTQYF
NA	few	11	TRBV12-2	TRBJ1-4	TGTGCAAGTCGCTTCGGACAGAAACTGTTTTTT	CASRFGQKLFF
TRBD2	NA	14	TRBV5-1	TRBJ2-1	TGCGCCAGCAGCTTGGGCGGGAGGGCCAATGAGCAGTTCTTC	CASSLGGRANEQFF
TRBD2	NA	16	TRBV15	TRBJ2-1	TGTGCCACCAGCCAGGCCCCTAGCGGACTAAACAATGAGCAGTTCTTC	CATSQAPSGLNNEQFF
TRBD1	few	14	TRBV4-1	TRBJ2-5	TGCGCCAGCAGCCAGACAGGGATTCAAGAGACCCAGTACTTC	CASSQTGIQETQYF
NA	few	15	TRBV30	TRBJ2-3	TGTGCCTGGAGTGTACTCAGCGCTTACACAGATACGCAGTATTTT	CAWSVLSAYTDTQYF
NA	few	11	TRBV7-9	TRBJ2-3	TGTGCCAGCAGCGCCCAATCCTCAAGGTATTTT	CASSAQSSRYF
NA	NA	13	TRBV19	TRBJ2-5	TGTGCCAGTAGTATATCGGGGGCAAAGACCCAGTACTTC	CASSISGAKTQYF
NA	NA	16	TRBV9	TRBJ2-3	TGTGCCAGCAGTACTTCTAGCGCTTCTGGGACAGATACGCAGTATTTT	CASSTSSASGTDTQYF
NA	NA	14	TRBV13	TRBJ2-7	TGTGCCAGCAGCCCCAGCCGGGATATTCGGGAGCAGTACTTC	CASSPSRDIREQYF
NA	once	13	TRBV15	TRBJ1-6	TGTGCCACCAGCAGGGCAGGGAATTCACCCCTCCACTTT	CATSRAGNSPLHF
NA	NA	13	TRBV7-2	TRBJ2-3	TGTGCCAGCTCTCGGCGGGGAACAGATACGCAGTATTTT	CASSRRGTDTQYF
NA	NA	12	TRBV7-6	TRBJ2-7	TGTGCCAGCAGCTTATTCGGGAACGAGCAGTACTTC	CASSLFGNEQYF
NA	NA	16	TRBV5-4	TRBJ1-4	TGTGCCAGCAGCCGGGCCCCATTTGCAACTAATGAAAAACTGTTTTTT	CASSRAPFATNEKLFF
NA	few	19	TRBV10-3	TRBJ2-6	TGTGCCATCAGTGAGTCGTTAACAGGGCCGACCTCTGGGGCCAACGTCCTGACTTTC	CAISESLTGPTSGANVLTF
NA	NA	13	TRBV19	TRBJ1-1	TGTGCCAGTAGTCGACTCGCCGGGACTGAAGCTTTCTTT	CASSRLAGTEAFF
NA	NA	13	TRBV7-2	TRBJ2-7	TGTGCCAGCAGCTCAACGGGGTTCTACGAGCAGTACTTC	CASSSTGFYEQYF
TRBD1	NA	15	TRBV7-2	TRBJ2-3	TGTGCCAGCAGGGAACGGGGACAGAGCACAGATACGCAGTATTTT	CASRERGQSTDTQYF
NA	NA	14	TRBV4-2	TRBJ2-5	TGTGCCAGCAGCGATCTAGGGTCAATCGTTACCCAGTACTTC	CASSDLGSIVTQYF
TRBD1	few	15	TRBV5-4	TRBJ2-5	TGTGCCAGCAGCTCCCCGGGACAGGGAAAGGAGACCCAGTACTTC	CASSSPGQGKETQYF
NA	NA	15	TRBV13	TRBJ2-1	TGTGCCAGCAGCCCGGTGGACAAGGCCTACAATGAGCAGTTCTTC	CASSPVDKAYNEQFF
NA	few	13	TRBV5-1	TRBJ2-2	TGCGCCAGCAGTATTTTGAACACCGGGGAGCTGTTTTTT	CASSILNTGELFF
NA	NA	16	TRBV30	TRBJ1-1	TGTGCCTGGCTTGGACGGAGAAGACCGGTTTACACTGAAGCTTTCTTT	CAWLGRRRPVYTEAFF
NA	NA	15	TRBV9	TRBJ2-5	TGTGCCAGCAGCGTAGTAGGAGTAAGGGGTGAGACCCAGTACTTC	CASSVVGVRGETQYF
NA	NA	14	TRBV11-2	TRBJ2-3	TGTGCCAGCAGCCTGGAGGGCCTCACAGATACGCAGTATTTT	CASSLEGLTDTQYF
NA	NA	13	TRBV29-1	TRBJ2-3	TGCAGCGTTGAAGGGCAGGGCACAGATACGCAGTATTTT	CSVEGQGTDTQYF
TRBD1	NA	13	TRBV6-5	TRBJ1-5	TGTGCCAGCAGGACAGGGCGGGGTCAGCCCCAGCATTTT	CASRTGRGQPQHF
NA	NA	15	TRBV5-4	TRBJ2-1	TGTGCCAGCAGCTTGGAACAGACTCCCTACAATGAGCAGTTCTTC	CASSLEQTPYNEQFF
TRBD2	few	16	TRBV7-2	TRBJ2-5	TGTGCCAGCAGCCCCCAGTGGACTAGCGGGGGGGAGACCCAGTACTTC	CASSPQWTSGGETQYF
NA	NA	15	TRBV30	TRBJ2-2	TGTGCCTGGAGTCATGGGGCTCTGTCCACCGGGGAGCTGTTTTTT	CAWSHGALSTGELFF
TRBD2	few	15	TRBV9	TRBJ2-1	TGTGCCAGCAGCCCAATAGCGGGGGCCCTCAATGAGCAGTTCTTC	CASSPIAGALNEQFF
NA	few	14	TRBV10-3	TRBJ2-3	TGTGCCATCAGTGAGTCGAGAGGGCCAGATACGCAGTATTTT	CAISESRGPDTQYF
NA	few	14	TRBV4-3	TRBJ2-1	TGCGCCAGCAGCCAGTGGACGTACGGGAATGAGCAGTTCTTC	CASSQWTYGNEQFF
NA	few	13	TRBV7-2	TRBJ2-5	TGTGCCAGCAGCTTAGGGACTGAAGAGACCCAGTACTTC	CASSLGTEETQYF
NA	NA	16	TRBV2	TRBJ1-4	TGTGCCAGCCATCCCACGTACAGGGAGGGTAATGAAAAACTGTTTTTT	CASHPTYREGNEKLFF
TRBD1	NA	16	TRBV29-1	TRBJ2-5	TGCAGCGTTGGCCTACCGGGACAGGGGGCGAAGGAGACCCAGTACTTC	CSVGLPGQGAKETQYF
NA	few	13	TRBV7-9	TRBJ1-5	TGTGCCAGCAGCTTAATGGAGAGTCAGCCCCAGCATTTT	CASSLMESQPQHF
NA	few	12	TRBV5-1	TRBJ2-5	TGCGCCAGCAGCAGAACTCAAGAGACCCAGTACTTC	CASSRTQETQYF
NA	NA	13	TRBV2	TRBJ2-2	TGTGCCAGCACCGTCAGGACCACCGGGGAGCTGTTTTTT	CASTVRTTGELFF
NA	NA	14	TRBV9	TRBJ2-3	TGTGCCAGCAGCGTAACAGGGAGCACAGATACGCAGTATTTT	CASSVTGSTDTQYF